This T cell receptor beta chain was recovered during a study of regulatory T cells in long-lasting Graves disease. Time point described: newly diagnosed GD, antithyroid drugs for less than 3 months. The authors made the TCR library using RNA they extracted from PBMCs. With respect to this clonotype: A read error may be the cause here, since a much bigger clone is one base away. Since the CDR3 does not end with the conserved phenylalanine or tryptophan, this likely comes from a read error.

The CDR3 is made up of 15 amino acids. Germline V CDR1 and CDR2: SGHTA, FQGNSA. The V end was cut by 2 bases, the J end by 1 base, with 11 bases between. The TCR beta library used iRepertoire HTBI primers with Arm-PCR amplification of CDR3. TCRdb reanalysed the multiplex PCR reads using MiXCR and keeps one entry per CDR3 protein. The table includes about 460,000 distinct CDR3 sequences, 12% to 15% detected once. These data were also filed under a second study, of T cells in Graves' hyperthyroidism and ophthalmopathy.

This receptor was obtained from a woman in her forties or fifties with Graves disease. The chain has TRBV7-2 and TRBJ2-5, with D perhaps matching TRBD1 (5 bases). Sequenced material: peripheral blood mononuclear cells (PBMCs), taken at new diagnosis, from a patient treated with antithyroid drugs. The CDR3 nucleotides read TGTGCCAGCAGCTTATTAGGGGATTTCCAAGAGACCCAGTACTGC. Protein product: CASSLLGDFQETQYC.